This passage covers 5 T cell receptor beta chains from one sample sequenced in a study of spatial heterogeneity in lung cancer. TCRdb passed the 5' RACE reads through MiXCR, listing each CDR3 protein once. The table has about 92,000 distinct CDR3 sequences, approximately 12% seen once. Documented time point: sample taken at primary tumor resection. This specimen consisted of PBMCs, obtained at surgery. These receptors were collected from a male donor with early-stage non-small cell lung cancer.

The J gene is TRBJ2-1, the V gene TRBV7-2, with D unclear. Trimming shortened V by 5 bases and J by 5 bases, and 10 bases separated the two germline ends. Germline assignment: CDR1 SGHTA and CDR2 FQGNSA. The CDR3 is 13 amino acids. DNA for the CDR3: TGTGCCAGCAGCCCGTGGAGCCACAATGAGCAGTTCTTC. It codes for CASSPWSHNEQFF.

This clonotype was seen more than once but under ten times. The chain employs TRBV29-1 and TRBJ2-7; D uncertain. The length of the CDR3 is 11 residues. The V gene's germline CDR1 is SQVTM and CDR2 ANQGSEA. Trimming removed 2 bases at V and 1 base at J, with 3 bases between. The CDR3 loop is CSVERSYEQYF. The CDR3 DNA reads TGCAGCGTTGAAAGGTCCTACGAGCAGTACTTC.

In its sample, this clonotype was seen many times. The rearrangement joins TRBV6-6 to TRBJ2-1; maybe TRBD2 (5 bases). CDR1 and CDR2 (germline): MNHNY, SVGAGI (reference sequence). This CDR3 contains 16 residues. Trimming stripped 6 bases from V and 1 base from J, with 16 bases between. CDR3 residues: CASSPVALTSYNEQFF. The CDR3 coding sequence is TGTGCCAGCAGCCCGGTAGCGCTGACTTCCTACAATGAGCAGTTCTTC.

This chain uses TRBV4-3 with TRBJ2-1; 9 bases map to TRBD1. V lost 8 bases, J lost 9 bases, and 8 bases stayed unmatched. CDR1 and CDR2 (germline): LGHNA, YSLEER. This CDR3 has 13 amino acids. The CDR3 spells CASAGQGFGEQFF. The CDR3 coding sequence is TGCGCCAGCGCGGGACAGGGCTTCGGTGAGCAGTTCTTC.

This clonotype was observed a few times. The chain combines TRBV6-2 or TRBV6-3 with TRBJ2-1, with 8 bases identical to TRBD2. From germline, CDR1 is MNHEY and CDR2 SVGEGT. The length of the CDR3 is 14 residues. J gave up 7 bases and V 7 bases, and 9 bases lay outside the gene matches. The CDR3: CASNRAGEGNEQFF. In nucleotides, the CDR3 is TGTGCCAGCAACCGAGCGGGAGAGGGGAATGAGCAGTTCTTC.